This T cell receptor (beta chain) was profiled in a study of T cell responses to AZD1222 COVID-19 vaccine. Study results and caveats: A mostly white British donor set with more females was recruited, and clonal diversity was possibly underestimated.

A remark on this clone: Its target is unknown.

Profiling relied on immunoSEQ multiplex PCR, and the TCRdb table lists in-frame clones only, not all of them. This sample carries some 170,000 clones, 85% to 90% of them seen once, and the ten largest clones take 3.5% to 5.5%. The CDR3 loop spans 14 amino acids. Sample: peripheral blood, taken 28 days after the second dose of the MenACWY control vaccine. This TCR was recovered from an adult who received the MenACWY meningococcal vaccine as a control. V gene TRBV12-2 combines with J gene TRBJ2-3. TRBV12-2 constitutes a pseudogene. The CDR3 DNA reads TGTGCAAGTCGCTTGGTCTTCGTTGGGGATACGCAGTATTTT. Residues: CASRLVFVGDTQYF.